The rows below give T cell receptor beta chains drawn from one sample of a study of T cells in Graves' hyperthyroidism and ophthalmopathy. TCRdb analysed the multiplex PCR reads with MiXCR anew, one entry per CDR3 protein. The sample consists of some 200,000 distinct CDR3 sequences, about 15% of them appearing once. Sequenced material: blood. Receptors were obtained from a woman between 45 and 60 years old with Graves' hyperthyroidism. Each CDR3 is given with its conserved first and last residue. Each record gives: D gene, clone size, J gene, V gene, CDR3 DNA, CDR3 protein. The D gene is left open where the match is weak. Size is stated for part of the rows, as once, few or many counts, or as a class when the clone is expanded.

. . TRBJ1-5 TRBV28 TGTGCCAGCAGTTTCGACGGACAGCGGTGCAATCAGCCCCAGCATTTT CASSFDGQRCNQPQHF
. many TRBJ2-5 TRBV24-1 TGTGCCACCAGTGATAGAAGCAGGATACGGACCCAGTACTTC CATSDRSRIRTQYF
. many TRBJ2-3 TRBV20-1 TGCAGTGCTCAGGGGACCCCCATTTCCCCAGATACGCAGTATTTT CSAQGTPISPDTQYF
TRBD1 few TRBJ2-2 TRBV3-1 TGTGCCAGCAGCCTCTCCGGACAGGGATACACCGGGGAGCTGTTTTTT CASSLSGQGYTGELFF
. once TRBJ1-1 TRBV29-1 TGCAGCGTTGTCGGGGGTTTGAACACTGGAGCTTTCTTT CSVVGGLNTGAFF
TRBD2 few TRBJ2-7 TRBV7-2 TGTGCCAGCAGCCACGGCGGGAGCTCCTACGAGCAGTACTTC CASSHGGSSYEQYF
. many TRBJ2-7 TRBV11-2 TGTGCCAGCAGGGAGGGGGTCAGCGAGCAGTACTTC CASREGVSEQYF
. . TRBJ1-5 TRBV30 TGTGCCTGGGACAATTACGGCGGGACCCAGCATTTT CAWDNYGGTQHF
. many TRBJ1-3 TRBV11-2 TGTGCCAGCAGCTTAACCGGAAACACCATATATTTT CASSLTGNTIYF
TRBD2 many TRBJ2-1 TRBV27 TGTGCCAGCAGTCCATCGGGAGTGGTCGCGGGAGGGCCCACGAGCTCCTACAATGAGCAGTTCTTC CASSPSGVVAGGPTSSYNEQFF
. many TRBJ2-3 TRBV18 TGTGCCAGCTCACCACCTAGCGGCCGGGGAGATACGCAGTATTTT CASSPPSGRGDTQYF
TRBD2 . TRBJ2-1 TRBV7-8 TGTGCCAGCAGCTTGAGGACTAGCGGGAGGAGTCCCTACAATGAGCAGTTCTTC CASSLRTSGRSPYNEQFF
. few TRBJ2-2 TRBV5-1 TGCGCCAGCAGCATTCGGACGGTCACCGGGGAGCTGTTTTTT CASSIRTVTGELFF
. few TRBJ1-5 TRBV9 TGTGCCAGCAGCGTAGGTCCAGGGGACAATCAGCCCCAGCATTTT CASSVGPGDNQPQHF
TRBD2 many TRBJ2-7 TRBV6-1 TGTGCCAGCCAAACACTAGCGGGGGCTTCCTACGAGCAGTACTTC CASQTLAGASYEQYF
. many TRBJ1-2 TRBV24-1 TGTGCCACCAGTGACGGGACTACCTATGGCTACACCTTC CATSDGTTYGYTF
. . TRBJ2-3 TRBV14 TGTGCCAGCAGCCAAGAAAAGCGGGCGAGCACAGATACGCAGTATTTT CASSQEKRASTDTQYF
TRBD2 . TRBJ2-1 TRBV18 TGTGCCAGCTCCCAAGGACTAGCGGGAGACGATGAGCAGTTCTTC CASSQGLAGDDEQFF
. . TRBJ1-6 TRBV11-1 TGTGCCAGCAGCTTTGGGGGGAATTCACCCCTCCACTTT CASSFGGNSPLHF
. many TRBJ2-1 TRBV3-1 TGTGCCAGCAGCCAAGTTCCGGGAGACAATGAGCAGTTCTTC CASSQVPGDNEQFF
. few TRBJ2-7 TRBV6-2/TRBV6-3 TGTGCCAGCAGGACCGCGGGGGCAGGAGACGAGCAGTACTTC CASRTAGAGDEQYF
TRBD1 many TRBJ2-7 TRBV11-2 TGTGCCAGCAGCTTAGATGTTAACAGGGGGGAGCAGTACTTC CASSLDVNRGEQYF
TRBD1 . TRBJ2-4 TRBV2 TGTGCCAGCAGCAGGGACAGGGGGGGAGCCAGAAACATTCAGTACTTC CASSRDRGGARNIQYF
TRBD2 . TRBJ2-7 TRBV20-1 TGCAGTGCTAGAGATGAGGGACTAGCGACGAGCTCCTACGAGCAGTACTTC CSARDEGLATSSYEQYF
. many TRBJ1-1 TRBV3-1 TGTGCCAGCAGCCAAGATGTGCAGAATGAAGCTTTCTTT CASSQDVQNEAFF
TRBD1 . TRBJ2-2 TRBV5-1 TGCGCCAGCAGCTTGTCCTACAGGGGACAGGGTATGACCGGGGAGCTGTTTTTT CASSLSYRGQGMTGELFF
. . TRBJ1-5 TRBV27 TGTGCCAGCAGTTTATTGGCAGGGAAGGGCAATCAGCCCCAGCATTTT CASSLLAGKGNQPQHF
TRBD2 many TRBJ2-1 TRBV27 TGTGCCAGCAGTACGGTAGCGGGAGTAACCTACAATGAGCAGTTCTTC CASSTVAGVTYNEQFF
TRBD2 few TRBJ2-1 TRBV24-1 TGTGCCACCGCAGCCAGGCGGGAGCTCTCTGAGCAGTTCTTC CATAARRELSEQFF
. once TRBJ2-1 TRBV20-1 TGCAGTGCTAGCTGGGGGGTGGCCGACGAGCAGTTCTTC CSASWGVADEQFF
. many TRBJ2-7 TRBV11-2 TGTGCCAGCAGCTTCCCCTCGCAGGGAAACTCCTACGAGCAGTACTTC CASSFPSQGNSYEQYF
. many TRBJ2-1 TRBV28 TGTGCCAGCAGCCCCGGACCCTTCTCCTACAATGAGCAGTTCTTC CASSPGPFSYNEQFF
. few TRBJ2-6 TRBV5-1 TGCGCCAGCCACCACGGGAGCGGCTCTGGGGCCAACGTCCTGACTTTC CASHHGSGSGANVLTF
TRBD2 many TRBJ2-1 TRBV7-3 TGTGCCAGCAAAACTAGCGGGAGCTCCTACAATGAGCAGTTCTTC CASKTSGSSYNEQFF
. few TRBJ2-2 TRBV14 TGTGCCAGCAGCCCTCTGGAGTTCGCGAACACCGGGGAGCTGTTTTTT CASSPLEFANTGELFF
TRBD1 . TRBJ2-5 TRBV10-3 TGTGCCATCAGTCAAGGACAGGTGGACTTGGAGACCCAGTACTTC CAISQGQVDLETQYF
TRBD2 . TRBJ2-7 TRBV6-1 TGTGCCAGCAGTGAAGAGGCGGGAGGGCCTCGGGAGCAGTACTTC CASSEEAGGPREQYF
. . TRBJ1-1 TRBV7-9 TGTGCCAGCAGCTCATCCGGGACCGACACTGAAGCTTTCTTT CASSSSGTDTEAFF
. . TRBJ2-2 TRBV5-5 TGTGCCAGCAGCTTCGGGACATTAAACACCGGGGAGCTGTTTTTT CASSFGTLNTGELFF
TRBD1 few TRBJ2-3 TRBV6-2/TRBV6-3 TGTGCCAGCAGTTACCAACTTCACAGGGGGGCCACAGATACGCAGTATTTT CASSYQLHRGATDTQYF
. . TRBJ2-7 TRBV3-1 TGTGCCAGCAGGAGGTCTGACGAGCAGTACTTC CASRRSDEQYF
TRBD1 . TRBJ2-3 TRBV7-9 TGTGCCAGCAGCCCGAGGGACAGAGTCACAGATACGCAGTATTTT CASSPRDRVTDTQYF
TRBD1 many TRBJ1-2 TRBV28 TGTGCCAGCAGTTCGCTCCGTTGGGGACAGTATTATGGCTACACCTTC CASSSLRWGQYYGYTF
. many TRBJ2-3 TRBV29-1 TGCAGCGTTGAACTGGCGGGACATAGCACAGATACGCAGTATTTT CSVELAGHSTDTQYF
. many TRBJ2-3 TRBV5-5 TGTGCCAGCAGCTTGGAACAGGCCACAGATACGCAGTATTTT CASSLEQATDTQYF
. few TRBJ2-1 TRBV7-2 TGTGCCAGCAGCTTAGTTTCGGGACTCCACAATGAGCAGTTCTTC CASSLVSGLHNEQFF
. few TRBJ2-7 TRBV6-2/TRBV6-3 TGTGCCAGCAGCCCCCGAGGGGTGAAGTACGAGCAGTACTTC CASSPRGVKYEQYF
. . TRBJ2-3 TRBV29-1 TGCAGCGTTGCCGCGGGTGGGAGCACAGATACGCAGTATTTT CSVAAGGSTDTQYF
. . TRBJ1-4 TRBV18 TGTGCCAGCTCACCGGGCCTAAATAATGAAAAACTGTTTTTT CASSPGLNNEKLFF
TRBD2 many TRBJ2-3 TRBV20-1 TGCAGTGCACAGGCGGGAGGCGATACGCAGTATTTT CSAQAGGDTQYF
. many TRBJ2-1 TRBV20-1 TGCAGTGCTAGAGATGATGGGGATCCCTACAATGAGCAGTTCTTC CSARDDGDPYNEQFF